The entry below gives a single TCR beta chain sequence along with its context. This entry is derived from a study of a mutant IDH1 vaccine in newly diagnosed glioma. CDR1 SNHLY and CDR2 FYNNEI come from the germline V gene. J gave up 4 bases and V 4 bases, and 6 bases lay outside the gene matches. This CDR3 is built from 15 residues. Time point reported: baseline, week 1 (first vaccination visit). Treatment noted: pre-vaccination baseline after standard-of-care therapy. Only in-frame clones appear in the TCRdb table, and some are missing; sequencing was by immunoSEQ multiplex PCR. The sample has roughly 15,000 clones; around 87% are singletons.

The sequences come from PBMCs, collected from a glioma patient treated with radiotherapy, temozolomide or both. This sequence was found in a woman aged 40-49 years with glioma. Some clones in this sample may be carry-over from other donors' samples. The genes are TRBV2 and TRBJ2-7, with 11 bases matching TRBD1. CDR3 sequence (DNA): TGTGCCAGCAGTGTGGGGACAGGGGGAGGGTACGAGCAGTACTTC. Protein sequence: CASSVGTGGGYEQYF.